The entry that follows covers one T cell receptor (beta chain) sequence. Using immunoSEQ multiplex PCR, the repertoire was profiled, and TCRdb retains in-frame clones only, with some absent. Of 450,000 to 500,000 clones detected, around 85% appear once; the ten largest clones hold about 3.2%. The record originates from a study of blood T cell repertoires in COVID-19. Across the study: PBMCs, B-cell-depleted T cells, or T cells provided the cDNA or gDNA that made up the material.

This CDR3 is built from 15 residues. Germline V gives CDR1 SGHDT, CDR2 YYEEEE. With 1 base clipped from V and 10 bases from J, the junction kept 7 bases outside the gene matches. The TCR comes from a human donor in a cohort sampled during active COVID-19. Sequenced input: peripheral blood. This rearrangement joins TRBV5-6 to TRBJ2-1; 11 bases agree with TRBD2. The CDR3 DNA follows: TGTGCCAGCAGCTTGAGGCTAGCGGGAGGACCCGAGCAGTTCTTC. Translating gives CASSLRLAGGPEQFF.